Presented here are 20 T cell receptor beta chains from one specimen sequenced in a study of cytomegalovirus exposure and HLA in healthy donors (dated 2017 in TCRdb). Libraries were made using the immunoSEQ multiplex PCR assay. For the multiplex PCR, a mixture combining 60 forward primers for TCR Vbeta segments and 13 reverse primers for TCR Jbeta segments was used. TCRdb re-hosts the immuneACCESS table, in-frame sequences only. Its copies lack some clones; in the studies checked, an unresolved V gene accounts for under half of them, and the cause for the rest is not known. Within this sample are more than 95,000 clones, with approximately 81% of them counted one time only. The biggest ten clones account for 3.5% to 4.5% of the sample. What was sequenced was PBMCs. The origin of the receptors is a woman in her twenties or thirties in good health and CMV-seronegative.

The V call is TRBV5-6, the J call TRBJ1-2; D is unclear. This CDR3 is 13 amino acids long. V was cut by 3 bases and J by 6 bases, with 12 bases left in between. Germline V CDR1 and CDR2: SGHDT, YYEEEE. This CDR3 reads CASSYRGMNGYTF. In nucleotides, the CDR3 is TGTGCCAGCAGCTATAGAGGGATGAATGGCTACACCTTC.

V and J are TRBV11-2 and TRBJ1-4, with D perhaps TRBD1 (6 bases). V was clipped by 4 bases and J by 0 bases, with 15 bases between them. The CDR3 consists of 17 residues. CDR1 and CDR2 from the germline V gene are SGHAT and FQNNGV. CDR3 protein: CASSSMTGPATNEKLFF. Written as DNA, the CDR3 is TGTGCCAGCAGCTCAATGACAGGACCGGCAACTAATGAAAAACTGTTTTTT.

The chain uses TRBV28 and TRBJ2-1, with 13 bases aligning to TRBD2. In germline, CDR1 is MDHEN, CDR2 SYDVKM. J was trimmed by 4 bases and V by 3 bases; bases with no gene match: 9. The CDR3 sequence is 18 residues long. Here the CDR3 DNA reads TGTGCCAGCAGTTTGCGGACTAGCGGGAGCCCGAGGTACAATGAGCAGTTCTTC. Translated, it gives CASSLRTSGSPRYNEQFF.

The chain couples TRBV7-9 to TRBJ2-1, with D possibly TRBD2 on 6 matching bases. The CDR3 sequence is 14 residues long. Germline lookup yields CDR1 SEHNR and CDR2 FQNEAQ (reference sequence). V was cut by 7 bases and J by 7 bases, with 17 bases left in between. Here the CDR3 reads CASTDPGTLNEQFF. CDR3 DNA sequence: TGTGCCAGCACCGACCCGGGGACTTTGAATGAGCAGTTCTTC. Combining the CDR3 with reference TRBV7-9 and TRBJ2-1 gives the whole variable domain DTGVSQNPRHKITKRGQNVTFRCDPISEHNRLYWYRQTLGQGPEFLTYFQNEAQLEKSRLLSDRFSAERPKGSFSTLEIQRTEQGDSAMYLCASTDPGTLNEQFFGPGTRLTVL.

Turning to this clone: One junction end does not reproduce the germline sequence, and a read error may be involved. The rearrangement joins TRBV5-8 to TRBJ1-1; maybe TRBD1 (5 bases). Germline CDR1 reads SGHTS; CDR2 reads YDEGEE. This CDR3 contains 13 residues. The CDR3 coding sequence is TGTGCCAGCAGCGCCGCAGGGAACCCTGAAGCTTTCTTT. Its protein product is CASSAAGNPEAFF.

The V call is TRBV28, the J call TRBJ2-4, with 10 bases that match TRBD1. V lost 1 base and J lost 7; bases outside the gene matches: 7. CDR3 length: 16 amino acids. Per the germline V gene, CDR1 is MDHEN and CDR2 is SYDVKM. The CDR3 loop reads CASSLSGQGRRNIQYF. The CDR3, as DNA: TGTGCCAGCAGTTTATCGGGACAGGGGAGGAGGAACATTCAGTACTTC. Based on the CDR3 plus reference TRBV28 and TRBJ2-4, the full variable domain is DVKVTQSSRYLVKRTGEKVFLECVQDMDHENMFWYRQDPGLGLRLIYFSYDVKMKEKGDIPEGYSVSREKKERFSLILESASTNQTSMYLCASSLSGQGRRNIQYFGAGTRLSVL.

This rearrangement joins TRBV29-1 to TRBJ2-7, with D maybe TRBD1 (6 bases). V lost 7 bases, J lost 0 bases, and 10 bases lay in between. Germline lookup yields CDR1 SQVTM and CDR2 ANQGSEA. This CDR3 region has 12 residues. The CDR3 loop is CSGTGSSYEQYF. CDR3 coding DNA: TGCAGCGGTACAGGGAGCTCCTACGAGCAGTACTTC.

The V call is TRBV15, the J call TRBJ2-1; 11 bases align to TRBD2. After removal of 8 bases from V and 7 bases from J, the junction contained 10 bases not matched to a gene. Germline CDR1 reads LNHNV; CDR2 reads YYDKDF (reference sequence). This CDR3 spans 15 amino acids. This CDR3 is CATLIAGGPRNEQFF. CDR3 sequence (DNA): TGTGCCACCCTTATAGCGGGAGGGCCGAGGAATGAGCAGTTCTTC. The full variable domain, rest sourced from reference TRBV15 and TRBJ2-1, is DAMVIQNPRYQVTQFGKPVTLSCSQTLNHNVMYWYQQKSSQAPKLLFHYYDKDFNNEADTPDNFQSRRPNTSFCFLDIRSPGLGDTAMYLCATLIAGGPRNEQFFGPGTRLTVL.

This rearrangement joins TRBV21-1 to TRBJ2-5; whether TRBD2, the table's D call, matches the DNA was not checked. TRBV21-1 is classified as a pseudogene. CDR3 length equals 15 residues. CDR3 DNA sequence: TGTGTCAGCCCTAGGGCTGGACTAGCATATGGTCCCCAGTACTTC. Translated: CVSPRAGLAYGPQYF.

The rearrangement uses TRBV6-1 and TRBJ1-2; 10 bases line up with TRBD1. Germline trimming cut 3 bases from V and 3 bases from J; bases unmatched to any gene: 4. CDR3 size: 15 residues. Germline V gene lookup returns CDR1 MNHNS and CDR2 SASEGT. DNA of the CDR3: TGTGCCAGCAGTGATCCGGGACAGGGGTACTATGGCTACACCTTC. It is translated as CASSDPGQGYYGYTF.

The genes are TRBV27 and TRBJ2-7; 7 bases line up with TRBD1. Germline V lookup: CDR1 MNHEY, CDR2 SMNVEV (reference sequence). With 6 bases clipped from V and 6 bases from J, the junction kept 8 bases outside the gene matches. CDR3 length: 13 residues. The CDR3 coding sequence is TGTGCCAGCAGCCGTGACAGGGAAAGCGAGCAGTACTTC. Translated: CASSRDRESEQYF.

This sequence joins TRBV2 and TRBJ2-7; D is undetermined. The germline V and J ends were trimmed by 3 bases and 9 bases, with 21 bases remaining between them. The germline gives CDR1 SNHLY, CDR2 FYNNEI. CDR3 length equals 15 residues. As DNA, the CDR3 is TGTGCCAGCAGTGACGCTCTTCAGTGGTCGGCAGGGCAGTACTTC. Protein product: CASSDALQWSAGQYF.

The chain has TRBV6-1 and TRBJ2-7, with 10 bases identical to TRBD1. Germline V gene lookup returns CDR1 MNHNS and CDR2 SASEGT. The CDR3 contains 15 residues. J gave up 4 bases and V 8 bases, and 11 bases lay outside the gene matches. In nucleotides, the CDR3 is TGTGCCAGCCATGACAGGGGGCTCGGTTCGTACGAGCAGTACTTC. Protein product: CASHDRGLGSYEQYF.

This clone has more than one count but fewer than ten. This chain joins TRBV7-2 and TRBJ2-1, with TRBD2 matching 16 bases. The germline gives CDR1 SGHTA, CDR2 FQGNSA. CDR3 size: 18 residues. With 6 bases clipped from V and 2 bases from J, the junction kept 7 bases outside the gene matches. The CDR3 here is CASSSGTSGRVTYNEQFF. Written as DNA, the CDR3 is TGTGCCAGCAGTTCCGGGACTAGCGGGAGGGTCACCTACAATGAGCAGTTCTTC.

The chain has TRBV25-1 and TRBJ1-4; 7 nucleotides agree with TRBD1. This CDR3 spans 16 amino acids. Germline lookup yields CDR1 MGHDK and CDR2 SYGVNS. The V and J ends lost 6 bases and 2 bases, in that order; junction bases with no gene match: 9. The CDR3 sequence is CASSQGVRGTNEKLFF. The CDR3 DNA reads TGTGCCAGCAGCCAGGGAGTCAGGGGGACTAATGAAAAACTGTTTTTT.

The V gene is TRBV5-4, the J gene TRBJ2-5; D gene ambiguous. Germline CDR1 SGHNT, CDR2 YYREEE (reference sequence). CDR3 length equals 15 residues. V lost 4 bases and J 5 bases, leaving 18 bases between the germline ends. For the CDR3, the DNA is TGTGCCAGCAGCAACCAGGAACTCACAAAGGAGACCCAGTACTTC. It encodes CASSNQELTKETQYF. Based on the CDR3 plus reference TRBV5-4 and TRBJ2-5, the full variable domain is ETGVTQSPTHLIKTRGQQVTLRCSSQSGHNTVSWYQQALGQGPQFIFQYYREEENGRGNFPPRFSGLQFPNYSSELNVNALELDDSALYLCASSNQELTKETQYFGPGTRLLVL.

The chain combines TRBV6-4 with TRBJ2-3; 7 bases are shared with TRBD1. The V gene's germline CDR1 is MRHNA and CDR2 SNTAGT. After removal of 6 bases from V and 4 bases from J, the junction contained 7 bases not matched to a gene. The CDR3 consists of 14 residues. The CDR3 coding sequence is TGTGCCAGCAGGAGAGACAGGGTGGCAGATACGCAGTATTTT. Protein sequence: CASRRDRVADTQYF.

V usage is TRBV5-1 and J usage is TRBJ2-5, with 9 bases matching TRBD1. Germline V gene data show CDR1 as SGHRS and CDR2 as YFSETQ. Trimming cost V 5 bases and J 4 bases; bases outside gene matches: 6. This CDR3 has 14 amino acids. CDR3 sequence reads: CASRSGQGGETQYF. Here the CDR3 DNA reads TGCGCCAGCAGATCGGGACAGGGAGGAGAGACCCAGTACTTC.

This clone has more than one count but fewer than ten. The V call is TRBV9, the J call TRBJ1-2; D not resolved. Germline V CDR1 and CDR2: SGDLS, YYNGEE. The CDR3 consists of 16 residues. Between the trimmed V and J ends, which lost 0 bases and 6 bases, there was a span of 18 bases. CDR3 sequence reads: CASSVGSLSAGHGYTF. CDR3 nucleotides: TGTGCCAGCAGCGTAGGATCGCTTTCGGCGGGTCATGGCTACACCTTC.

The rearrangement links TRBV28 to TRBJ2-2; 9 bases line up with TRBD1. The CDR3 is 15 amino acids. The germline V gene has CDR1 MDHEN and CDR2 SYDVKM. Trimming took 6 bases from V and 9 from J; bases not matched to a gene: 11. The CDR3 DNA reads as TGTGCCAGCAGATCCGCGGGACAGGGAAGCCGGGAGCTGTTTTTT. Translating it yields CASRSAGQGSRELFF.